This TCR beta chain was recovered during a study of blood T cell repertoires in COVID-19. Across the study: COVID-19 samples from acute and convalescent phases originated in the United States, Italy and Spain. From T cells, B-cell-depleted T cells, or PBMCs came the material, which was cDNA or gDNA.

As handled by the study authors: Estimates of nucleated cell counts were drawn from the amplification of reference gene primers. Sequencing used immunoSEQ multiplex PCR; TCRdb keeps in-frame clones, though not all of them. The DNA gave D and trimming, while V, J and clone size come from that table. The sample gives about 130,000 clones, around four fifths of which show up once; around 18% is in the top ten. This CDR3 spans 14 amino acids. From germline, CDR1 is SEHNR and CDR2 FQNEAQ (reference sequence). With V trimmed by 4 bases and J by 7 bases, 8 bases remained unmatched. The sequenced sample was peripheral blood. The sequence derives from an elderly man with acute or convalescent COVID-19. The J gene is TRBJ1-2, the V gene TRBV7-9; 8 bases match TRBD1. Written as DNA, the CDR3 is TGTGCCAGCAGCTCAGGACAGGGAGAGTCTGGCTACACCTTC. This codes for CASSSGQGESGYTF.